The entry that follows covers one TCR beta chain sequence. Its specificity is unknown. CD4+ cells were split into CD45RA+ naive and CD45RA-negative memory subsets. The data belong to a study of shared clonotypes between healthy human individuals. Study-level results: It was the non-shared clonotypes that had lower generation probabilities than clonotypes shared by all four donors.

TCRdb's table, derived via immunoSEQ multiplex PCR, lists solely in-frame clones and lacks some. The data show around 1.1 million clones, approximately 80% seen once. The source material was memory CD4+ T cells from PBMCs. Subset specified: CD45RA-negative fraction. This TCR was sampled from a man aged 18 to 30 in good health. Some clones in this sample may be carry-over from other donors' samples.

CDR3 in DNA: TGTGCCAGCAGCCCGGGGGCGTCGTGGACAGATACGCAGTATTTT. This translates into CASSPGASWTDTQYF. The chain couples TRBV7-9 to TRBJ2-3; D is perhaps TRBD1 or TRBD2 (6 bases each). Germline assignment: CDR1 SEHNR and CDR2 FQNEAQ (reference sequence). The CDR3 extends over 15 amino acids. V was trimmed by 5 bases and J by 3 bases, leaving 15 bases between them.